This TCR beta chain was identified in a study of CD8+ T cells in alopecia areata. On the study more broadly: Patients received oral tofacitinib, 5 to 10 mg twice daily, for moderate-to-severe alopecia areata.

Broader study findings: Compared with normal scalp, lesional scalp had higher clonality and more expanded CD8+ clones.

This clone turned up a few times. Antigen specificity is unknown. Treatment noted: oral pan-JAK inhibitor, 5-10 mg twice daily. PBMCs provided sorted CD4+ and CD8+ T cells. Germline CDR1 is SGHTA and CDR2 is FQGNSA. Deletions cut 5 bases from V and 3 bases from J, with 11 bases between. The CDR3 covers 14 residues. In each case, RNA was isolated and then reverse transcribed into cDNA as the sequencing template. This table comes from immunoSEQ multiplex PCR, and its TCRdb copy is limited to in-frame clones, with some not included. The table has 150,000 to 200,000 clones, about three fifths seen once. J is TRBJ2-1 and V is TRBV7-2; a weak D match, TRBD2 (5 bases). The receptor comes from a human donor with alopecia areata. Sequencing used CD4+ T cells sorted from blood, obtained between weeks 49 and 50, from a patient treated with tofacitinib. CDR3 bases: TGTGCCAGCAGCCGGATCCGGGACTACAATGAGCAGTTCTTC. Residues: CASSRIRDYNEQFF.